This entry concerns a single T cell receptor beta chain. These data are taken from a study of blood T cell repertoires in COVID-19. Study context: Whether acute or convalescent, the COVID-19 samples came from the United States, Italy and Spain. The cDNA or gDNA used as material had been derived from T cells, B-cell-depleted T cells, or PBMCs.

Per the authors' pipeline: Reference gene primer amplification in the assay estimated nucleated cell counts. Profiled with immunoSEQ multiplex PCR; TCRdb holds only in-frame clones, not every one. V, J and clone size were drawn from that table, and D and trimming were deduced from the DNA. The sample yields 130,000 to 150,000 clones, approximately 80% seen once. Trimming stripped 7 bases from V and 5 bases from J, with 17 bases between. This CDR3 region has 15 residues. Germline values: CDR1 SGHVS, CDR2 FNYEAQ. Sequencing used peripheral blood. The chain combines TRBV7-6 with TRBJ2-2, with a weak D call TRBD1 (6 bases). The receptor's source is a human donor in a cohort sampled during active COVID-19. CDR3: CASTPIVGATGELFF. The CDR3 DNA sequence: TGTGCCAGCACCCCGATCGTGGGGGCAACCGGGGAGCTGTTTTTT.